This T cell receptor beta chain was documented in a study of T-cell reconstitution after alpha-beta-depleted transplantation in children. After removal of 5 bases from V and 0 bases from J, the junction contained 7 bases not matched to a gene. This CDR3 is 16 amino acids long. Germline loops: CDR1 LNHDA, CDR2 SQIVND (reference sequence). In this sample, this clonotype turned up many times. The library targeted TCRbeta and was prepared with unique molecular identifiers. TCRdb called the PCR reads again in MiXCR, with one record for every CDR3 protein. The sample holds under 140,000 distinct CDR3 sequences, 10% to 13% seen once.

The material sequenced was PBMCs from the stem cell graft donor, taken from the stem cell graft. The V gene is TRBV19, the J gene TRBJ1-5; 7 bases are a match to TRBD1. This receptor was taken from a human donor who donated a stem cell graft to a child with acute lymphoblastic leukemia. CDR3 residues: CASSEGAVNSNQPQHF. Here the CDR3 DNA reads TGTGCCAGTAGTGAGGGGGCCGTCAATAGCAATCAGCCCCAGCATTTT.